The sequence of this T cell receptor beta chain was determined in a study of blood T cell repertoires in COVID-19. Study-level background: Samples of COVID-19 (acute and convalescent) were obtained from the United States, Italy and Spain. Nucleic acid was either cDNA or gDNA, and it came from T cells, B-cell-depleted T cells, or PBMCs.

Germline V gives CDR1 SEHNR, CDR2 FQNEAQ (reference sequence). Trimming removed 0 bases at V and 4 bases at J, with 8 bases between. This CDR3 has 14 amino acids. As processed by the authors: Counts of nucleated cells, estimated from reference gene primer amplification, were obtained. Measured with immunoSEQ multiplex PCR; TCRdb has only the in-frame clones, and not every one. The V and J calls and clone size are taken from that table; D and trimming were inferred from the DNA. Found here are about 82,000 clones, roughly four fifths of them singletons; the top ten hold around 7.3%. V gene TRBV7-9 combines with J gene TRBJ2-3; TRBD1 is a possible D gene (5 bases). Sequencing used peripheral blood. The TCR originated in a man aged 50-60 years with active or convalescent COVID-19. CDR3: CASSLAQVADTQYF. The CDR3 DNA reads TGTGCCAGCAGCTTAGCACAGGTCGCAGATACGCAGTATTTT.